This TCR beta chain comes out of a study of CD8+ T cells in alopecia areata. RNA was isolated and reverse transcribed to cDNA, the sequencing template. This table comes from immunoSEQ multiplex PCR, and its TCRdb copy is limited to in-frame clones, with some not included. The sample contains around 200,000 clones, roughly three fifths of which appear only once. As regards this clone: The antigen is undetermined.

The germline V gene has CDR1 SGHTA and CDR2 FQGNSA. The CDR3 runs to 19 residues. The ends lost 1 base at V and 0 bases at J; junction bases unmatched: 3. Treatment specified: oral pan-JAK inhibitor, 5-10 mg twice daily. Researchers gathered lesional scalp punch biopsies and peripheral blood from patients with alopecia areata. Sorted populations comprised CD4+ and CD8+ T cells obtained from PBMCs. Study results and limitations: Scalp data also include sequences from resident alphabeta T cells of normal skin.

Sequences were derived from CD4+ T cells sorted from blood, sampled at week 4, from a patient treated with tofacitinib. The TCR was taken from a human donor with alopecia areata. The chain has TRBV7-2 and TRBJ2-4; 16 bases match TRBD2. The CDR3, as DNA: TGTGCCAGCAGCTTAGACGGGACTAGCGGGAGGGGAGCCAAAAACATTCAGTACTTC. It is translated as CASSLDGTSGRGAKNIQYF.